The 22 T cell receptor beta chains given below trace back to one sample, sequenced in a study of radiotherapy plus CTLA-4 blockade in lung cancer. Libraries were prepared by immunoSEQ multiplex PCR; TCRdb keeps only in-frame clonotypes and omits some of them. The sample shows about 39,000 clones, approximately 79% of them seen only once. The starting material was peripheral blood, obtained from a patient treated with radiotherapy plus ipilimumab. The receptors here all came from a human donor with non-small cell lung cancer that progressed on radiotherapy plus ipilimumab.

The chain joins TRBV5-1 to TRBJ2-5, with TRBD2 identical over 11 bases. Germline loops: CDR1 SGHRS, CDR2 YFSETQ. V dropped 2 bases and J dropped 4; count of bases not matched to a gene: 7. CDR3 length equals 16 residues. The CDR3 nucleotides are TGCGCCAGCAGCTTACAGACTAGCGGGGTAGGAGAGACCCAGTACTTC. Translation gives CASSLQTSGVGETQYF.

V and J are TRBV9 and TRBJ1-1; no firm D call. The CDR3 is made up of 14 amino acids. In germline, CDR1 is SGDLS, CDR2 YYNGEE. The V end lost 0 bases, the J end lost 5 bases, and 11 bases lay between the germline ends. CDR3 protein: CASSVGGPWTEAFF. The CDR3 DNA sequence: TGTGCCAGCAGCGTAGGAGGTCCGTGGACTGAAGCTTTCTTT.

V gene TRBV9 combines with J gene TRBJ2-2; 11 bases are shared with TRBD2. Germline V gene lookup returns CDR1 SGDLS and CDR2 YYNGEE. Trimming took 4 bases from V and 5 from J; bases not matched to a gene: 7. This CDR3 comprises 16 residues. CDR3 sequence reads: CASSLTSGAVTGELFF. The DNA for the CDR3 is TGTGCCAGCAGCTTGACTAGCGGGGCGGTAACCGGGGAGCTGTTTTTT.

The chain links TRBV7-8 to TRBJ2-7, with TRBD2 matching 15 bases. This CDR3 has 19 amino acids. The ends lost 3 bases at V and 7 bases at J; junction bases unmatched: 16. CDR1 is SGHVS, CDR2 FQNEAQ, per germline. The CDR3, as DNA: TGTGCCAGCAGCTTCTTTGTGGTGAGGACTAGCGGGGGGGCTCGTGAGCAGTACTTC. This translates into CASSFFVVRTSGGAREQYF. Drawing the rest from reference TRBV7-8 and TRBJ2-7, the complete variable domain is GAGVSQSPRYKVAKRGQDVALRCDPISGHVSLFWYQQALGQGPEFLTYFQNEAQLDKSGLPSDRFFAERPEGSVSTLKIQRTQQEDSAVYLCASSFFVVRTSGGAREQYFGPGTRLTVT.

The V gene is TRBV7-2, the J gene TRBJ2-1, with 8 nucleotides matching TRBD2. CDR3 length: 18 residues. Trimming removed 2 bases from V and 0 bases from J; junction bases left unmatched: 9. CDR1 SGHTA and CDR2 FQGNSA come from the germline V gene. The CDR3 coding sequence is TGTGCCAGCAGCTTACAGAGCGGGGGCCGTTACTCCTACAATGAGCAGTTCTTC. It codes for CASSLQSGGRYSYNEQFF. Full variable domain (outside the CDR3, taken from reference TRBV7-2 and TRBJ2-1): GAGVSQSPSNKVTEKGKDVELRCDPISGHTALYWYRQSLGQGLEFLIYFQGNSAPDKSGLPSDRFSAERTGGSVSTLTIQRTQQEDSAVYLCASSLQSGGRYSYNEQFFGPGTRLTVL.

The sample holds one count of this clone. The J gene is TRBJ2-1, the V gene TRBV5-3, with a weak D call TRBD2 (6 bases). TRBV5-3 is designated an ORF whose function remains uncertain. V lost 2 bases and J lost 4, with 16 bases in between. The CDR3 contains 16 residues. Here the CDR3 reads CARSFRPGALYNEQFF. CDR3 nucleotide sequence: TGTGCCAGAAGCTTCAGGCCGGGAGCGCTGTACAATGAGCAGTTCTTC.

The chain employs TRBV19 and TRBJ2-1, with 9 bases fitting TRBD2. This CDR3 has 13 amino acids. Germline V CDR1 and CDR2: LNHDA, SQIVND (reference sequence). J was trimmed by 4 bases and V by 11 bases; bases with no gene match: 6. The DNA of the CDR3 is TGTGCCTCGGGCGCGGGGGGGTACAATGAGCAGTTCTTC. Its protein product is CASGAGGYNEQFF.

The rearrangement links TRBV5-1 to TRBJ1-1; TRBD1 matches at 8 bases. The CDR3 loop spans 16 amino acids. Germline V gene lookup returns CDR1 SGHRS and CDR2 YFSETQ. V dropped 5 bases and J dropped 1; count of bases not matched to a gene: 10. The CDR3 spells CASRRSPGQENTEAFF. DNA of the CDR3: TGCGCCAGCAGACGAAGCCCGGGACAGGAGAACACTGAAGCTTTCTTT.

The rearrangement joins TRBV7-9 to TRBJ2-7, with TRBD2 as a possible D gene (6 bases). The CDR3 spans 11 residues. Germline assignment: CDR1 SEHNR and CDR2 FQNEAQ (reference sequence). Trimming took 5 bases from V and 6 from J, leaving 8 bases between them. In DNA, the CDR3 is TGTGCCAGCAGCGTCGGGAGCGAGCAGTACTTC. Translation: CASSVGSEQYF.

The chain carries TRBV5-1 and TRBJ2-3; 7 bases are shared with TRBD2. V was clipped by 6 bases and J by 3 bases; unmatched bases: 7. The germline gives CDR1 SGHRS, CDR2 YFSETQ. The CDR3 length is 14 residues. CDR3 loop: CASKRGGATDTQYF. The CDR3 nucleotides are TGCGCCAGCAAGAGGGGAGGGGCAACAGATACGCAGTATTTT. Complete variable domain (other parts from reference TRBV5-1 and TRBJ2-3): KAGVTQTPRYLIKTRGQQVTLSCSPISGHRSVSWYQQTPGQGLQFLFEYFSETQRNKGNFPGRFSGRQFSNSRSEMNVSTLELGDSALYLCASKRGGATDTQYFGPGTRLTVL.

The V and J genes are TRBV5-1 and TRBJ1-2, with D possibly TRBD1 on 5 matching bases. Trimming removed 1 base from V and 3 bases from J, with 10 bases in between. Germline values: CDR1 SGHRS, CDR2 YFSETQ. The CDR3 length is 14 residues. CDR3 sequence reads: CASSLQGTDYGYTF. CDR3 DNA: TGCGCCAGCAGCTTGCAGGGCACGGACTATGGCTACACCTTC. The variable domain in full, completed from reference TRBV5-1 and TRBJ1-2, reads KAGVTQTPRYLIKTRGQQVTLSCSPISGHRSVSWYQQTPGQGLQFLFEYFSETQRNKGNFPGRFSGRQFSNSRSEMNVSTLELGDSALYLCASSLQGTDYGYTFGSGTRLTVV.

The chain is built from TRBV5-1 and TRBJ1-6, with D unresolved. Germline CDR1 SGHRS, CDR2 YFSETQ. V gave up 1 base and J gave up 8 bases, with 7 bases separating them. The CDR3 has 13 amino acids. The CDR3 region has the DNA TGCGCCAGCAGCTTGACTATGGATTCACCCCTCCACTTT. This codes for CASSLTMDSPLHF.

In its sample, this clone was seen once. The rearrangement links TRBV5-1 to TRBJ2-5; 8 nucleotides align to TRBD2. This CDR3 has 17 residues. The germline CDR1 and CDR2 sequences are SGHRS and YFSETQ. V lost 4 bases, J lost 2 bases, and 13 bases stayed unmatched. CDR3 in amino acids: CASSPGQIAGGQETQYF. The CDR3 DNA reads TGCGCCAGCAGCCCGGGGCAGATCGCGGGGGGACAAGAGACCCAGTACTTC.

The gene calls are TRBV11-2 and TRBJ2-3; 7 nucleotides agree with TRBD2. The length of the CDR3 is 17 residues. From germline, CDR1 is SGHAT and CDR2 FQNNGV. V was pared by 4 bases and J by 1 base, with 11 bases of the junction left unmatched. The CDR3 bases are TGTGCCAGCAGCTCTTGGGGGGGTGGACGCGGCACAGATACGCAGTATTTT. Protein sequence: CASSSWGGGRGTDTQYF.

About this clone itself: A junction boundary mismatches the germline segment, possibly from a read error. V and J are TRBV19 and TRBJ1-6; D is undetermined. The CDR3 contains 17 residues. The germline V gene encodes CDR1 LNHDA and CDR2 SQIVND (reference sequence). As DNA, the CDR3 is TGTGCCAGTAGTGTAGAGACTGGAAGCTCCTATAATTCACCCCTCCACTTT. This gives the protein CASSVETGSSYNSPLHF.

V usage is TRBV27 and J usage is TRBJ1-2, with TRBD1 as a possible D gene (5 bases). The length of the CDR3 is 19 residues. V was cut by 7 bases and J by 4 bases, with 31 bases left in between. Germline CDR1 is MNHEY and CDR2 is SMNVEV (reference sequence). CDR3 protein: CASTSYRGASGPGGYGYTF. The CDR3 DNA reads TGTGCCAGCACTTCCTATAGGGGCGCTTCGGGCCCGGGGGGCTATGGCTACACCTTC.

This clone was found once. The chain links TRBV10-1 to TRBJ2-2; 8 bases line up with TRBD1. The CDR3 consists of 17 residues. V was pared by 8 bases and J by 5 bases, with 16 bases of the junction left unmatched. Per germline, CDR1 WNHNN and CDR2 SYGVQD (reference sequence). CDR3 protein: CASLRGQGAMRTGELFF. The CDR3 nucleotides are TGCGCCAGCCTACGTGGTCAGGGGGCGATGCGTACCGGGGAGCTGTTTTTT.

The CDR3 loop reads CASSVGGGNTGELFF. In DNA, the CDR3 is TGTGCCAGCAGCGTAGGGGGGGGGAACACCGGGGAGCTGTTTTTT. V and J are TRBV9 and TRBJ2-2; the match to TRBD2 covers 7 bases. The CDR3 totals 15 residues. Germline CDR1 is SGDLS and CDR2 is YYNGEE. The V and J ends lost 0 bases and 1 base, in that order; junction bases with no gene match: 0.

On this clone: This CDR3 is also generated by other DNA sequences in the sample. J is TRBJ1-2 and V is TRBV11-2, with a weak D call TRBD1 (6 bases). The CDR3 contains 15 residues. Trimming left V 1 base short and J 2 bases short, with 11 bases between. The V gene's germline CDR1 is SGHAT and CDR2 FQNNGV. DNA of the CDR3: TGTGCCAGCAGCTTAGTTGGGGGCTGGAACTATGGCTACACCTTC. Residues: CASSLVGGWNYGYTF.

V is TRBV19 and J is TRBJ1-1; 11 positions agree with TRBD1. V dropped 5 bases and J dropped 0; count of bases not matched to a gene: 5. CDR1 and CDR2 (germline): LNHDA, SQIVND (reference sequence). This CDR3 is built from 16 residues. The CDR3: CASSVRTGGMNTEAFF. The CDR3 region has the DNA TGTGCCAGTAGTGTGAGGACAGGGGGCATGAACACTGAAGCTTTCTTT.

The rearrangement joins TRBV5-1 to TRBJ1-2; 11 nucleotides match TRBD1. The CDR3 has 13 residues. J lost 7 bases, V lost 4 bases, and 3 bases had no gene match. In germline, CDR1 is SGHRS, CDR2 YFSETQ. CDR3 bases: TGCGCCAGCAGCATTGGACAGGGGGCTGGCTACACCTTC. This gives the protein CASSIGQGAGYTF.

V usage is TRBV5-6 and J usage is TRBJ2-4; possible D gene TRBD2, 6 bases. The V and J ends lost 0 bases and 3 bases respectively, with 16 bases between them. Germline CDR1 reads SGHDT; CDR2 reads YYEEEE. This CDR3 is 17 amino acids long. The DNA for the CDR3 is TGTGCCAGCAGCTTGGTTGCGGGGTCAGGTGGCAAAAACATTCAGTACTTC. Protein product: CASSLVAGSGGKNIQYF.